The 24 T cell receptor beta chains reported below all come from one sample, sequenced in a study of cytomegalovirus exposure and HLA in healthy donors (dated by TCRdb to the late 2010s). Receptor amplification or capture employed the immunoSEQ multiplex PCR assay. A mixture of 60 forward primers for TCR Vbeta segments and 13 reverse primers for TCR Jbeta segments was used in the multiplex PCR. TCRdb provides this immuneACCESS table in a form limited to in-frame rearrangements. Some clones are lacking; in checked studies, under half of them reflect an unresolved V gene, and why the rest are absent is not known. A total of about 130,000 clones appear in this sample, 60% to 80% of them only once. The ten top clones hold 2.6% of the sample. The source material was PBMCs. The source of these receptors is a woman aged 55-69 years in good health and CMV-seropositive.

V gene TRBV15 combines with J gene TRBJ1-4; possibly TRBD1 for D (6 bases). The V gene lost 1 base and the J gene lost 5 bases, with 20 bases spanning the gap. The CDR3 is 18 residues long. Germline lookup yields CDR1 LNHNV and CDR2 YYDKDF (reference sequence). The CDR3 DNA follows: TGTGCCACCAGCAGAGCCTTGACAGGAGGTCTCGAAAATGAAAAACTGTTTTTT. Translation gives CATSRALTGGLENEKLFF. The entire variable domain, with the rest obtained from reference TRBV15 and TRBJ1-4, is as follows: DAMVIQNPRYQVTQFGKPVTLSCSQTLNHNVMYWYQQKSSQAPKLLFHYYDKDFNNEADTPDNFQSRRPNTSFCFLDIRSPGLGDTAMYLCATSRALTGGLENEKLFFGSGTQLSVL.

V usage is TRBV2 and J usage is TRBJ1-1; a weak D match, TRBD1 (5 bases). Trimming pared 2 bases from V and 7 bases from J, leaving 8 bases between. Germline assignment: CDR1 SNHLY and CDR2 FYNNEI. The CDR3 extends over 12 amino acids. The CDR3 bases are TGTGCCAGCAGTGAACTCAGGGTTGAAGCTTTCTTT. This sequence encodes CASSELRVEAFF. The full variable domain, with the rest looked up from reference TRBV2 and TRBJ1-1, is EPEVTQTPSHQVTQMGQEVILRCVPISNHLYFYWYRQILGQKVEFLVSFYNNEISEKSEIFDDQFSVERPDGSNFTLKIRSTKLEDSAMYFCASSELRVEAFFGQGTRLTVV.

This clone has only a few counts. The chain employs TRBV5-1 and TRBJ2-5, with 7 bases that match TRBD1. J lost 5 bases, V lost 5 bases, and 12 bases had no gene match. The CDR3 has 15 residues. CDR1 and CDR2 from the germline V gene are SGHRS and YFSETQ. The CDR3 loop is CASSPPGQGEETQYF. CDR3 bases: TGCGCCAGCAGTCCCCCGGGGCAGGGGGAGGAGACCCAGTACTTC.

The gene calls are TRBV6-1 and TRBJ1-2, with D unclear. Looked up from germline, CDR1 is MNHNS and CDR2 is SASEGT. Trimming left V 7 bases short and J 0 bases short, with 9 bases between. The CDR3 length is 13 residues. Written as DNA, the CDR3 is TGTGCCAGCACCCGGGAGGCTAACTATGGCTACACCTTC. Its translation: CASTREANYGYTF.

The chain employs TRBV7-3 and TRBJ1-1; 9 bases agree with TRBD1. CDR1 is SGHTA and CDR2 is FQGTGA in the germline V gene. V dropped 1 base and J dropped 6; count of bases not matched to a gene: 15. CDR3 length equals 18 residues. In nucleotides, the CDR3 is TGTGCCAGCAGCTTAAATGCCGGACAGGGGAGGTCTGGTTCTGAAGCTTTCTTT. Its protein product is CASSLNAGQGRSGSEAFF.

The DNA for the CDR3 is TGTGCCAGCAGTGACTCATCCGGGTTCCGGGGTGAAGCTTTCTTT. Its translation: CASSDSSGFRGEAFF. The chain has TRBV6-4 and TRBJ1-1, with unresolved D. Trimming stripped 0 bases from V and 7 bases from J, with 15 bases between. Germline V lookup: CDR1 MRHNA, CDR2 SNTAGT. CDR3 length equals 15 residues.

The rearrangement uses TRBV7-2 and TRBJ1-5, with 7 bases that match TRBD1. The CDR3 consists of 19 residues. J lost 0 bases, V lost 4 bases, and 15 bases had no gene match. From germline, CDR1 is SGHTA and CDR2 FQGNSA. The CDR3, as DNA: TGTGCCAGCAGCTCTCCCGGGACAGACCTTCCCTATAGCAATCAGCCCCAGCATTTT. Its translation is CASSSPGTDLPYSNQPQHF.

The gene calls are TRBV6-1 and TRBJ1-3; possibly TRBD1 for D (6 bases). The germline V gene encodes CDR1 MNHNS and CDR2 SASEGT. V dropped 3 bases and J dropped 4 bases, with 10 bases sitting between them. The CDR3 loop spans 14 amino acids. CDR3 protein: CASSETGLGNTIYF. The DNA for the CDR3 is TGTGCCAGCAGTGAGACAGGTCTAGGAAACACCATATATTTT.

The chain recombines TRBV6-6 with TRBJ1-4; 7 bases align to TRBD1. Germline V gives CDR1 MNHNY, CDR2 SVGAGI (reference sequence). The CDR3 sequence is 15 residues long. The V and J ends lost 2 bases and 6 bases, in that order; junction bases with no gene match: 6. The CDR3 loop reads CASSYVGTEDEKLFF. CDR3 bases: TGTGCCAGCAGTTACGTAGGGACAGAGGATGAAAAACTGTTTTTT.

The chain employs TRBV19 and TRBJ1-1; no clear D. The CDR3 totals 14 residues. Per germline, CDR1 LNHDA and CDR2 SQIVND (reference sequence). V lost 6 bases and J lost 5, with 16 bases in between. The CDR3 sequence is CASRPWGVRTEAFF. CDR3 nucleotide sequence: TGTGCCAGTAGACCGTGGGGAGTAAGGACTGAAGCTTTCTTT.

The rearrangement links TRBV7-8 to TRBJ2-7; no firm D call. The CDR3 runs to 15 residues. From germline, CDR1 is SGHVS and CDR2 FQNEAQ. Trimming removed 0 bases at V and 2 bases at J, with 11 bases between. The CDR3 loop reads CASSLASGLTYEQYF. The CDR3 nucleotides read TGTGCCAGCAGCTTAGCGTCAGGCCTTACCTACGAGCAGTACTTC.

The chain recombines TRBV14 with TRBJ1-6; D call uncertain. V was clipped by 1 base and J by 7 bases, with 11 bases between them. The V gene's germline CDR1 is SGHDN and CDR2 FVKESK. The CDR3 has 15 amino acids. In nucleotides, the CDR3 is TGTGCCAGCAGCCAAGTCCCAGGCTTCAATTCACCCCTCCACTTT. This encodes CASSQVPGFNSPLHF.

This chain uses TRBV7-6 with TRBJ1-4, with 8 bases aligning to TRBD1. Germline V gives CDR1 SGHVS, CDR2 FNYEAQ. The CDR3 sequence is 15 residues long. V lost 1 base and J lost 4; bases outside the gene matches: 2. The CDR3 loop reads CASSLGGQVNEKLFF. The CDR3 nucleotides read TGTGCCAGCAGCTTAGGGGGACAGGTTAATGAAAAACTGTTTTTT.

Details on this clone: The sample holds other DNA sequences that translate to the same CDR3. The CDR3, as DNA: TGTGCCAGCAGTTACCTGGGACAGGGTAACACCGGGGAGCTGTTTTTT. It codes for CASSYLGQGNTGELFF. The V gene is TRBV6-5, the J gene TRBJ2-2; 9 bases map to TRBD1. The V and J ends lost 2 bases and 2 bases, in that order; junction bases with no gene match: 3. The CDR3 length is 16 residues. Germline CDR1 reads MNHEY; CDR2 reads SVGAGI.

The sample holds a few counts of this clone. V usage is TRBV18 and J usage is TRBJ2-2; D call uncertain. The germline gives CDR1 KGHSH, CDR2 LQKENI. V was clipped by 1 base and J by 0 bases, with 6 bases between them. The length of the CDR3 is 15 residues. DNA of the CDR3: TGTGCCAGCTCACCACGGGCAACGAACACCGGGGAGCTGTTTTTT. Protein: CASSPRATNTGELFF.

This clone was seen more than once but under ten times. CDR3 in DNA: TGCGCCAGCAGAGGGACAGGCCAAGAGACCCAGTACTTC. As protein: CASRGTGQETQYF. The chain uses TRBV10-1 and TRBJ2-5; 8 nucleotides match TRBD1. The germline V gene encodes CDR1 WNHNN and CDR2 SYGVQD (reference sequence). CDR3 size: 13 residues. The junction had 1 base not matched to a gene; V was cut back by 6 bases and J by 1 base.

This clone was seen a handful of times. One end of the junction does not line up with germline, which may come from a read error. The J gene is TRBJ2-3, the V gene TRBV5-4; D may be TRBD2 (5 bases). Germline values: CDR1 SGHNT, CDR2 YYREEE (reference sequence). This CDR3 is built from 16 residues. The CDR3 region has the DNA TGCGCCAGCAGCCAAGATACGGGAACTAGCACAGATACGCAGTATTTT. This translates into CASSQDTGTSTDTQYF.

The chain carries TRBV2 and TRBJ1-5, with 7 nucleotides matching TRBD1. The CDR3 is 15 residues long. Germline trimming cut 6 bases from V and 1 base from J; bases unmatched to any gene: 6. Per the germline V gene, CDR1 is SNHLY and CDR2 is FYNNEI. CDR3 in DNA: TGTGCCAGCAGCCCCGGGACAGCAAGCAATCAGCCCCAGCATTTT. Its protein is CASSPGTASNQPQHF. Supplemented by reference TRBV2 and TRBJ1-5, the full variable domain reads EPEVTQTPSHQVTQMGQEVILRCVPISNHLYFYWYRQILGQKVEFLVSFYNNEISEKSEIFDDQFSVERPDGSNFTLKIRSTKLEDSAMYFCASSPGTASNQPQHFGDGTRLSIL.

The J gene is TRBJ1-4, the V gene TRBV9; 8 nucleotides match TRBD1. The trim removed 3 bases at V and 3 bases at J, leaving 4 bases unmatched. CDR1 and CDR2 (germline): SGDLS, YYNGEE. This CDR3 contains 15 residues. CDR3 bases: TGTGCCAGCAGCGAACAGGGGGGGGCTAATGAAAAACTGTTTTTT. Translation gives CASSEQGGANEKLFF. The full variable domain, in which reference TRBV9 and TRBJ1-4 provide the parts outside the CDR3, is DSGVTQTPKHLITATGQRVTLRCSPRSGDLSVYWYQQSLDQGLQFLIQYYNGEERAKGNILERFSAQQFPDLHSELNLSSLELGDSALYFCASSEQGGANEKLFFGSGTQLSVL.

The CDR3 sequence is CASSPYRGAEDTQYF. In DNA, the CDR3 is TGTGCCAGCTCACCATACAGGGGGGCGGAGGATACGCAGTATTTT. The rearrangement links TRBV18 to TRBJ2-3; TRBD1 matches 8 bases. The CDR3 covers 15 residues. The V segment lost 2 bases and the J segment 6 bases; nucleotides outside the gene matches: 7. Germline V gene data show CDR1 as KGHSH and CDR2 as LQKENI.

The CDR3 reads CASSPGQGNSEQFF. The CDR3 DNA follows: TGTGCCAGTAGTCCGGGACAGGGGAATAGTGAGCAGTTCTTC. The gene calls are TRBV19 and TRBJ2-1; 10 bases match TRBD1. The CDR3 contains 14 residues. Germline CDR1 and CDR2: LNHDA and SQIVND (reference sequence). Trimming took 5 bases from V and 9 from J; bases not matched to a gene: 7.

This clone was picked up one time. The J gene is TRBJ1-6, the V gene TRBV6-5, with TRBD1 matching over 9 bases. The V gene end was trimmed by 2 bases and the J gene end by 9 bases; junction bases not matched to a gene: 8. The CDR3 totals 16 residues. CDR1 is MNHEY, CDR2 SVGAGI, per germline. The CDR3 reads CASSYGRTGVGSPLHF. The CDR3 DNA reads TGTGCCAGCAGTTACGGTCGGACAGGGGTAGGTTCACCCCTCCACTTT.

This chain joins TRBV13 and TRBJ2-7, with 8 positions matching TRBD1. The germline V gene has CDR1 PRHDT and CDR2 FYEKMQ (reference sequence). This CDR3 contains 16 residues. The junction had 10 bases not matched to a gene; V was cut back by 3 bases and J by 3 bases. CDR3 in amino acids: CASSFTTGVNYYEQYF. CDR3 bases: TGTGCCAGCAGCTTTACGACAGGGGTGAATTACTACGAGCAGTACTTC.

This sequence joins TRBV4-1 and TRBJ2-4; no firm D call. This CDR3 has 16 amino acids. Trimming removed 2 bases from V and 0 bases from J, with 11 bases in between. Per the germline V gene, CDR1 is MGHRA and CDR2 is YSYEKL. CDR3 coding DNA: TGCGCCAGCAGCCAACCCACTAACCTAGCCAAAAACATTCAGTACTTC. This translates into CASSQPTNLAKNIQYF.